This entry is about one T cell receptor (beta chain). This clone was counted many times. Its specific antigen is unknown. Standard criteria, namely reduction of serum IgG, IgA and/or IgM below the normal range together with specific antibody deficiency, were applied for the diagnosis of CVID. There were some 44 subjects in the CVID group (roughly 30 male and 15 or so female), ranging in age from roughly 9 to 64 years, with a mean age of 40. Both CVID patients and healthy controls were predominantly of Caucasian heritage. Replacement immunoglobulin therapy had been administered to all CVID subjects for at least one year at the time of study participation. When blood was collected, none of the CVID subjects were ill or on immunomodulatory or immunosuppressive medication. Heparinized peripheral whole blood samples of 5 to 8 ml were collected from each donor. Genomic DNA from adults with common variable immune deficiency (CVID) and from healthy adult controls was used to sequence TCRbeta CDR3 repertoires. Diluted blood was subjected to density centrifugation over Hypaque 1077 or Ficoll-Paque for isolation of peripheral blood mononuclear cells. Genomic DNA was extracted from unsorted mononuclear cells by Qiagen column purification or by a centrifugation-based method.

The sample originates from a study of T cell clonality in common variable immunodeficiency (dated by TCRdb to about 2015). Beyond this particular receptor, the publication reports: Even though DNA input was the same, control samples had an average of about 81,820 unique sequences each, compared with some 32,000 in CVID samples. CVID TCRbeta sequences were reported to have fewer deletions and N-nucleotide insertions and to lack highly modified clones with 13 or more V deletions. According to the authors, figuring out what caused the increased clonality in CVID would require sequencing the repertoires of T cell subpopulations. TCRbeta clonality was higher in CVID subjects than in healthy controls (t-test p = 0.018), and the increase was most characteristic of about a third of subjects. Correlations of repertoire features with clinical complications were constrained by heterogeneity among patients within the CVID cohort. CVID subjects shared fewer TCRbeta clones with each other than healthy controls did (p < 0.0001).

For sequencing input, CVID and control samples contributed equivalent amounts of genomic DNA. For every sample, a 60 bp segment covering the rearranged TCRbeta CDR3 region was amplified and then sequenced. The immunoSEQ assay, a bias-corrected multiplex PCR with high-throughput sequencing, was employed for TCRbeta amplification. Regarding the original processing steps: Every unique nucleotide sequence counted as a clone and was annotated with V, D and J genes, copy number and frequency. Sequences were labeled productive if in frame, and non-productive if out of frame or containing stop codons. As previously described, clonality was computed from Shannon's entropy. The predicted amino acid sequences of productive clones were used to derive the mean CDR3 Kyte-Doolittle hydropathy. The R hclust function was used to hierarchically cluster scaled V gene usage with Manhattan distance and complete linkage. Clone sharing by CDR3 amino acid sequence was assessed by resampling 12 repertoires per group over 100 rounds. The repertoires were screened for roughly 70 published EBV-specific TCRbeta sequences and 200 to 250 published CMV-specific TCRbeta sequences. Analysis left out a couple of CVID samples that produced under 10,000 sequences, so approximately 40 CVID repertoires remained. TCRdb carries this immuneACCESS record with in-frame sequences only. Its versions omit some clonotypes, under half of them owing to an unresolved V gene in the studies checked, with the rest unexplained. The V and J calls and clone size were taken over from that table, and D and trimming were inferred from the DNA. The sample features 20,000 to 25,000 clones, and none is a singleton. The top ten constitute over 2% of the sample.

The sequence derives from a human donor with common variable immunodeficiency. The specimen was peripheral blood mononuclear cells.

The sequenced CDR3 bases are TGCGCCAGCAGCCCGGACAGGAGGAATGAG. Translated, it reads CASSPDRRNE. The full CDR3 protein is CASSPDRRNEQFF. Recombination connected TRBV5-1 to TRBJ2-1; 7 of the junction bases match TRBD1. The read stops 3 residues short of the end of the CDR3; the missing end is completed from the germline J gene. For this chain, trimming is 4 bases at the V end and 7 bases at the J end, and the number of junction bases without a gene match is 5. From the cysteine up to the phenylalanine, the CDR3 has a length of 13 residues. The DNA covers only part of the CDR3, 30 bases in frame from base 1. The germline V gene gives CDR1 as SGHRS and CDR2 as YFSETQ.